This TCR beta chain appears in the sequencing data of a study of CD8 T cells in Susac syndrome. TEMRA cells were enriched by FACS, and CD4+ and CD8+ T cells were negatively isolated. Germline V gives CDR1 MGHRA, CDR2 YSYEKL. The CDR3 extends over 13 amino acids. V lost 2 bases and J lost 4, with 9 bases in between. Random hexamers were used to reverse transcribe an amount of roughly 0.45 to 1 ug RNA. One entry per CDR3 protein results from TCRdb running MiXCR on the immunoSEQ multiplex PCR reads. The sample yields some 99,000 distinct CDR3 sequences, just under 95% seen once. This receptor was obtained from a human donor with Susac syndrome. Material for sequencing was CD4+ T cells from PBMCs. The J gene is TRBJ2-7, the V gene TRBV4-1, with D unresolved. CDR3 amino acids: CASSQRVRYEQYF. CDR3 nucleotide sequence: TGCGCCAGCAGCCAACGAGTTCGTTACGAGCAGTACTTC.